These 20 T cell receptor beta chains were sequenced from one sample in a study of response to subunit inactivated influenza vaccine. TCRdb redid the calling of the RT-PCR reads with MiXCR, one entry per CDR3 protein. This table holds roughly 650,000 distinct CDR3 sequences, 15% to 18% found once. Sample: PBMCs from blood, taken roughly 12 days after vaccination. These receptors were taken from a man aged 50 or older who received an inactivated influenza vaccine.

The chain employs TRBV18 and TRBJ2-7; 9 nucleotides match TRBD1. Germline lookup yields CDR1 KGHSH and CDR2 LQKENI. Losses at the gene ends were 3 bases for V and 1 base for J; bases not matched to a gene: 4. There are 15 residues in the CDR3. The CDR3, as DNA: TGTGCCAGCTCACCGTCGACAGGGGGGTCCTACGAGCAGTACTTC. This translates into CASSPSTGGSYEQYF.

The chain links TRBV7-2 to TRBJ2-2; 9 bases map to TRBD2. V lost 2 bases to trimming and J lost 6 bases; unmatched junction nucleotides: 7. The CDR3 length is 16 residues. CDR1 and CDR2 (germline): SGHTA, FQGNSA. CDR3: CASSLLAGGLPGELFF. The CDR3 DNA follows: TGTGCCAGCAGCTTATTGGCGGGGGGGCTTCCCGGGGAGCTGTTTTTT.

The genes are TRBV11-2 and TRBJ2-5; TRBD1 aligns across 9 bases. Germline-derived CDR1 and CDR2 are SGHAT and FQNNGV. With 0 bases clipped from V and 3 bases from J, the junction kept 14 bases outside the gene matches. The CDR3 is 19 amino acids. The CDR3 here is CASSLDFFDIRDREETQYF. CDR3 in DNA: TGTGCCAGCAGCTTAGATTTTTTCGACATCCGGGACAGGGAAGAGACCCAGTACTTC.

This clonotype was detected a few times. The CDR3 DNA follows: TGTGCCAGCAGCGTCGGCGGGGTTCAGTACTTC. Amino acids: CASSVGGVQYF. The chain carries TRBV5-6 and TRBJ2-7; weak D call: TRBD2 (6 bases). Germline CDR1 SGHDT, CDR2 YYEEEE. The CDR3 has 11 residues. V was cut by 4 bases and J by 10 bases, with 12 bases left in between.

This clonotype was detected only a few times. The chain uses TRBV5-1 and TRBJ2-5; 11 positions agree with TRBD2. This CDR3 region has 18 residues. Germline V gene lookup returns CDR1 SGHRS and CDR2 YFSETQ. J lost 4 bases, V lost 0 bases, and 11 bases had no gene match. The CDR3 reads CASSLVGLAGGGRETQYF. The CDR3 nucleotides read TGCGCCAGCAGCTTGGTCGGCCTAGCGGGAGGAGGTCGAGAGACCCAGTACTTC.

This clonotype was found many times. CDR3 sequence: CASSAEGGPGDRGAGANVLTF. For the CDR3, the DNA is TGTGCCAGCAGCGCAGAAGGAGGACCGGGAGACAGGGGTGCTGGGGCCAACGTCCTGACTTTC. The rearrangement links TRBV9 to TRBJ2-6, with TRBD1 matching 8 bases. CDR3 size: 21 residues. Germline CDR1 and CDR2: SGDLS and YYNGEE. Trimming at V came to 3 bases and at J to 2 bases, leaving 19 bases not matched to a gene.

The V and J genes are TRBV20-1 and TRBJ2-7, with a weak D call TRBD1 (7 bases). Trimming left V 3 bases short and J 5 bases short, with 14 bases between. This CDR3 is 13 amino acids long. Germline CDR1 and CDR2: DFQATT and SNEGSKA (reference sequence). Here the CDR3 DNA reads TGCAGTGCTAGCGGTGGCAGGGGGGACGAGCAGTACTTC. Protein: CSASGGRGDEQYF.

The chain couples TRBV9 to TRBJ2-6, with D perhaps matching TRBD1 (5 bases). The CDR3 runs 16 residues. The ends were cut back, 0 bases at V and 4 bases at J, with 11 bases in the middle. The germline V gene has CDR1 SGDLS and CDR2 YYNGEE. CDR3 region: CASSVEGVSGANVLTF. CDR3 sequence (DNA): TGTGCCAGCAGCGTAGAAGGGGTCTCCGGGGCCAACGTCCTGACTTTC.

The chain is built from TRBV2 and TRBJ2-5, with D maybe TRBD1 (6 bases). The germline V gene encodes CDR1 SNHLY and CDR2 FYNNEI. Trimming took off 3 bases at V and 6 bases at J, with 14 bases between the two ends. CDR3 size: 14 residues. The CDR3 coding sequence is TGTGCCAGCAGTGAGGGACGGGACACTAAGACCCAGTACTTC. Protein: CASSEGRDTKTQYF.

This clonotype occurred a few times. The chain has TRBV29-1 and TRBJ2-7, with D possibly matching TRBD2 (5 bases). Per the germline V gene, CDR1 is SQVTM and CDR2 is ANQGSEA. Deletions cut 3 bases from V and 9 bases from J, with 12 bases between. CDR3 length equals 11 residues. The CDR3 loop reads CSVEEEWGQYF. The CDR3 DNA follows: TGCAGCGTTGAGGAGGAGTGGGGGCAGTACTTC.

This clonotype came up a few times. CDR3 bases: TGCAGTGCTAAAGACAGTTCCGAGAGCTCCTATAATTCACCCCTCCACTTT. Its translation: CSAKDSSESSYNSPLHF. The rearrangement joins TRBV20-1 to TRBJ1-6; TRBD1 is a possible D gene (5 bases). The V gene lost 4 bases and the J gene lost 0 bases, with 16 bases spanning the gap. Per the germline V gene, CDR1 is DFQATT and CDR2 is SNEGSKA (reference sequence). The CDR3 length is 17 residues.

This clonotype was recorded a few times. The chain uses TRBV27 and TRBJ2-1, with D possibly TRBD2 on 6 matching bases. V lost 3 bases and J lost 6, with 12 bases in between. CDR3 length: 14 amino acids. Germline assignment: CDR1 MNHEY and CDR2 SMNVEV (reference sequence). This CDR3 reads CASSFGGLGNEQFF. CDR3 DNA: TGTGCCAGCAGTTTTGGGGGACTGGGCAATGAGCAGTTCTTC.

CDR3 protein: CASSLRTSGESYEQYF. Written as DNA, the CDR3 is TGCGCCAGCAGCTTGCGAACTAGCGGGGAATCCTACGAGCAGTACTTC. This chain joins TRBV5-1 and TRBJ2-7, with 10 bases matching TRBD2. Germline assignment: CDR1 SGHRS and CDR2 YFSETQ. The V gene end was trimmed by 1 base and the J gene end by 1 base; junction bases not matched to a gene: 5. The CDR3 is made up of 16 amino acids.

The rearrangement links TRBV3-1 to TRBJ2-1; D is possibly TRBD2 (5 bases). Germline CDR1 and CDR2: LGHDT and YNNKEL (reference sequence). The CDR3 has 13 amino acids. The V gene lost 0 bases and the J gene lost 9 bases, with 9 bases spanning the gap. The CDR3 loop reads CASSQDGGGEQFF. The CDR3 DNA reads as TGTGCCAGCAGCCAAGATGGAGGTGGTGAGCAGTTCTTC.

This clonotype was observed many times. V gene TRBV29-1 combines with J gene TRBJ2-7; 9 bases are a match to TRBD1. This CDR3 has 12 residues. J gave up 4 bases and V 7 bases, and 5 bases lay outside the gene matches. The germline CDR1 and CDR2 sequences are SQVTM and ANQGSEA. The CDR3, as DNA: TGCAGCGCCGGGACAGGGCGTTACGAGCAGTACTTC. It encodes CSAGTGRYEQYF.

The rearrangement uses TRBV19 and TRBJ1-2; D remains ambiguous. Germline CDR1 is LNHDA and CDR2 is SQIVND (reference sequence). The V end lost 6 bases, the J end lost 1 base, and 18 bases lay between the germline ends. The CDR3 is made up of 16 amino acids. For the CDR3, the DNA is TGTGCCAGTAGACAGTGGTCAGAGTCGAGTAACTATGGCTACACCTTC. This translates into CASRQWSESSNYGYTF.

The V gene is TRBV7-2, the J gene TRBJ2-7, with D possibly TRBD2 on 5 matching bases. With 5 bases removed from V and 5 bases from J, the gap between germline ends came to 10 bases. Germline CDR1 SGHTA, CDR2 FQGNSA. This CDR3 has 12 amino acids. This chain's CDR3 is CASSGGSNEQYF. CDR3 coding DNA: TGTGCCAGCAGCGGAGGCAGTAACGAGCAGTACTTC.

This clonotype appeared a few times. V is TRBV20-1 and J is TRBJ2-2; D not certain. The CDR3 totals 15 residues. The germline gives CDR1 DFQATT, CDR2 SNEGSKA (reference sequence). V shed 0 bases and J shed 2 bases, with 10 bases lying between them. The chain's CDR3 is CSARDRAPNTGELFF. The CDR3 DNA reads TGCAGTGCTAGAGATAGAGCCCCAAACACCGGGGAGCTGTTTTTT.

The rearrangement links TRBV12-3 or TRBV12-4 to TRBJ2-3, with 7 bases identical to TRBD1. This CDR3 spans 13 amino acids. V was clipped by 6 bases and J by 9 bases; unmatched bases: 9. The CDR3 protein is CASRKTGVGTQYF. The CDR3 bases are TGTGCCAGCAGGAAAACAGGGGTCGGCACGCAGTATTTT.

This clonotype has more than one count but fewer than ten. This rearrangement joins TRBV11-2 to TRBJ2-2; 9 bases line up with TRBD1. In germline, CDR1 is SGHAT, CDR2 FQNNGV. The CDR3 is made up of 16 amino acids. V dropped 8 bases and J dropped 6; count of bases not matched to a gene: 13. The DNA for the CDR3 is TGTGCCAGCGGTCAAACAGGGGGCGCAAACCCCGGGGAGCTGTTTTTT. Translation: CASGQTGGANPGELFF.